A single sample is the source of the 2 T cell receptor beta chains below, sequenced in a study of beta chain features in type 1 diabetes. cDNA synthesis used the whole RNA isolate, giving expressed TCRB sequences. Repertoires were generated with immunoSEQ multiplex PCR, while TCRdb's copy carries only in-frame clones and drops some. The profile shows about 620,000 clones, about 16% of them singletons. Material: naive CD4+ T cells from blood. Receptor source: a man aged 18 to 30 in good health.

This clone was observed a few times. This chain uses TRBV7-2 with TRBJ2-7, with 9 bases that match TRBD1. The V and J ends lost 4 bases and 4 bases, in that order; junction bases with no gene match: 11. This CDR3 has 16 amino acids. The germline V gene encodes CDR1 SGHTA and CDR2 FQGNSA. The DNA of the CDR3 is TGTGCCAGCAGCTCCGGACAGGGGTATCCCTCTTACGAGCAGTACTTC. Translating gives CASSSGQGYPSYEQYF. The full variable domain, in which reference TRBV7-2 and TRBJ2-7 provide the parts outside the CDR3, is GAGVSQSPSNKVTEKGKDVELRCDPISGHTALYWYRQSLGQGLEFLIYFQGNSAPDKSGLPSDRFSAERTGGSVSTLTIQRTQQEDSAVYLCASSSGQGYPSYEQYFGPGTRLTVT.

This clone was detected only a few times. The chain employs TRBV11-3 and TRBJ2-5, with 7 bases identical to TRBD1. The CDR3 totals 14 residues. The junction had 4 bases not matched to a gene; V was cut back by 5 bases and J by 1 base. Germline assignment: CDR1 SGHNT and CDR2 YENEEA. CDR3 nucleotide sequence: TGTGCCAGCAGCCCCCGGGACAGCCAAGAGACCCAGTACTTC. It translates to CASSPRDSQETQYF.